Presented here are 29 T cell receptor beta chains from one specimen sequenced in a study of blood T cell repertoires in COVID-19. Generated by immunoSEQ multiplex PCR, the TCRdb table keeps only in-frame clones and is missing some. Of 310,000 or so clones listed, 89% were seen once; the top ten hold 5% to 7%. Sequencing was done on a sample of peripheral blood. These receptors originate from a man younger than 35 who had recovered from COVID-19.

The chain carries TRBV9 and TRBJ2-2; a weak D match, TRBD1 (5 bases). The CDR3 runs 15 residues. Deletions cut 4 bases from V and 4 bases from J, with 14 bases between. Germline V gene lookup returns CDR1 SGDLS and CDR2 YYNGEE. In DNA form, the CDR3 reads TGTGCCAGCAGCCCCCCCTCCCAGGGCACCGGGGAGCTGTTTTTT. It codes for CASSPPSQGTGELFF.

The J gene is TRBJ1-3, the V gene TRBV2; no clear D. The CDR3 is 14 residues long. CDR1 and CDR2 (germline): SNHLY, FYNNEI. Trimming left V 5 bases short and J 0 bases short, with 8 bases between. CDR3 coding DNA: TGTGCCAGCAGTCAGATCAGCTCTGGAAACACCATATATTTT. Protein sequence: CASSQISSGNTIYF.

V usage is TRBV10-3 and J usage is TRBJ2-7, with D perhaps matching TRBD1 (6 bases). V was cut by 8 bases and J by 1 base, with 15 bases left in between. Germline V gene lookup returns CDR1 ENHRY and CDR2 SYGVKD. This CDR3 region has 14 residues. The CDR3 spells CAISRDIGSYEQYF. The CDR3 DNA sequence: TGTGCCATCTCGAGGGACATTGGTTCCTACGAGCAGTACTTC.

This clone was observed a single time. The CDR3 nucleotides are TGTGCCAGCAGCCCAAATTCGCCGGGTGGCGAAAAACTGTTTTTT. It specifies CASSPNSPGGEKLFF. This chain uses TRBV7-8 with TRBJ1-4, with D unresolved. Trimming shortened V by 5 bases and J by 8 bases, and 18 bases separated the two germline ends. The CDR3 sequence is 15 residues long. Per germline, CDR1 SGHVS and CDR2 FQNEAQ.

This chain's CDR3 is CASSPRPGEAAYEQYF. The CDR3 DNA reads as TGTGCCAGCTCACCACGTCCGGGAGAGGCGGCTTACGAGCAGTACTTC. The V gene is TRBV18, the J gene TRBJ2-7; D is perhaps TRBD2 (6 bases). V lost 1 base to trimming and J lost 4 bases, with 17 bases between them. The CDR3 has 16 residues. Germline CDR1 is KGHSH and CDR2 is LQKENI.

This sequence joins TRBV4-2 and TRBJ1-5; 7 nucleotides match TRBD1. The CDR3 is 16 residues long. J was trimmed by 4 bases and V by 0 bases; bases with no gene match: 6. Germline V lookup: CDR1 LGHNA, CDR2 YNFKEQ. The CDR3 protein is CASSQDPLTGNQPQHF. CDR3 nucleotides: TGTGCCAGCAGCCAAGATCCTCTGACAGGGAATCAGCCCCAGCATTTT.

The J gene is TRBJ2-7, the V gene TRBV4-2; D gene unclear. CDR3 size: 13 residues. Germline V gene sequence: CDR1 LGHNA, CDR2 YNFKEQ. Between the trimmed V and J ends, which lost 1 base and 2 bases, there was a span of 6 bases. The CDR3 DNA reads TGTGCCAGCAGCCAAGGGGCAACCTACGAGCAGTACTTC. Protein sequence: CASSQGATYEQYF.

The CDR3 loop is CASSEGGTDTQYF. CDR3 nucleotide sequence: TGTGCCAGCAGTGAAGGCGGTACAGATACGCAGTATTTT. The V and J genes are TRBV2 and TRBJ2-3; D call uncertain. Germline CDR1 is SNHLY and CDR2 is FYNNEI. V lost 1 base to trimming and J lost 3 bases, with 5 bases between them. The CDR3 is 13 residues long.

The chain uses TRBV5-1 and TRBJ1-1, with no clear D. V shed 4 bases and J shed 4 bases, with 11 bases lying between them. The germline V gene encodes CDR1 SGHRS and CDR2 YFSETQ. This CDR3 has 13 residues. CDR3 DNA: TGCGCCAGCAGCCACCCTCCGGGCACTGAAGCTTTCTTT. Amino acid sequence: CASSHPPGTEAFF. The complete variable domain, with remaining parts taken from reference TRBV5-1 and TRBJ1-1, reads KAGVTQTPRYLIKTRGQQVTLSCSPISGHRSVSWYQQTPGQGLQFLFEYFSETQRNKGNFPGRFSGRQFSNSRSEMNVSTLELGDSALYLCASSHPPGTEAFFGQGTRLTVV.

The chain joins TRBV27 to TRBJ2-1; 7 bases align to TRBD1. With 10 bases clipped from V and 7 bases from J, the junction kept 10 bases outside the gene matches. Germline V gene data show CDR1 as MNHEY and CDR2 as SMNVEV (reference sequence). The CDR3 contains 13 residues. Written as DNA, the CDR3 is TGTGCCACAACCCGGGCAGGGGGTAATGAGCAGTTCTTC. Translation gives CATTRAGGNEQFF.

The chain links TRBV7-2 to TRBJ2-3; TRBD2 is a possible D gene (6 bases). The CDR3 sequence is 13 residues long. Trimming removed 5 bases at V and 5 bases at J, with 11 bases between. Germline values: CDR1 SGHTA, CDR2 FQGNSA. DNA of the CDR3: TGTGCCAGCAGCATCCGACTAGAAGATACGCAGTATTTT. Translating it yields CASSIRLEDTQYF.

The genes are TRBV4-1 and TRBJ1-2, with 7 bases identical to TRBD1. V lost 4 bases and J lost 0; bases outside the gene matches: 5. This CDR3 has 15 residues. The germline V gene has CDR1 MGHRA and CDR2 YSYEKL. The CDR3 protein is CASSPPDRTNYGYTF. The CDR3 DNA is TGCGCCAGCAGCCCCCCGGACAGGACTAACTATGGCTACACCTTC.

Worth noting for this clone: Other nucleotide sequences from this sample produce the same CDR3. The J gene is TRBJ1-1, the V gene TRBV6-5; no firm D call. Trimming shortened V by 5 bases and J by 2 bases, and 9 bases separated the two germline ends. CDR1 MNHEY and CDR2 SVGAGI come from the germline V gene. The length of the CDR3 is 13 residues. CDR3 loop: CASSPTVNTEAFF. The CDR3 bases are TGTGCCAGCAGTCCTACGGTAAACACTGAAGCTTTCTTT.

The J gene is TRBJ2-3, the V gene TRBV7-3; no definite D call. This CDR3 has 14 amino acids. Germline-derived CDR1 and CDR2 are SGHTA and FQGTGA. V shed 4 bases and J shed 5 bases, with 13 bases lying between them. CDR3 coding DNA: TGTGCCAGCAGCTCGGGTCGCAGCCGAGATACGCAGTATTTT. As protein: CASSSGRSRDTQYF.

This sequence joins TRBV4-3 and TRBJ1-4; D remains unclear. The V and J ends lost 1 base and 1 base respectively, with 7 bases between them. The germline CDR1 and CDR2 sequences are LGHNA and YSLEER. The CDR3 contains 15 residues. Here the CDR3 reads CASSQGALTNEKLFF. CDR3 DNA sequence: TGCGCCAGCAGCCAAGGCGCCCTAACTAATGAAAAACTGTTTTTT.

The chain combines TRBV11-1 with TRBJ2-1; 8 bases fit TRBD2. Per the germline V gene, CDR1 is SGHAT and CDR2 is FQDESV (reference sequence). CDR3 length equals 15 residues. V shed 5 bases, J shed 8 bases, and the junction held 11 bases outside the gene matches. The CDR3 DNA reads TGTGCCAGCAGCCTGACTAGCGAGATCTTAGATGAGCAGTTCTTC. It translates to CASSLTSEILDEQFF.

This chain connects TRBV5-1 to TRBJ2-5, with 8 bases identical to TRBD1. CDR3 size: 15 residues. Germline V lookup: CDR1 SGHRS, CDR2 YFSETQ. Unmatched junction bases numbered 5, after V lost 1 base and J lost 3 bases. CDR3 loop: CASSLWQGAEETQYF. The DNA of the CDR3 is TGCGCCAGCAGCTTGTGGCAGGGGGCGGAAGAGACCCAGTACTTC.

CDR3 bases: TGTGCCAGCAACTGGGGGAGGACTGAAGCTTTCTTT. Protein: CASNWGRTEAFF. The rearrangement links TRBV12-3 or TRBV12-4 to TRBJ1-1, with D possibly matching TRBD1 (5 bases). V was shortened by 7 bases and J by 5 bases, with 11 bases between the two germline ends. The CDR3 has 12 amino acids.

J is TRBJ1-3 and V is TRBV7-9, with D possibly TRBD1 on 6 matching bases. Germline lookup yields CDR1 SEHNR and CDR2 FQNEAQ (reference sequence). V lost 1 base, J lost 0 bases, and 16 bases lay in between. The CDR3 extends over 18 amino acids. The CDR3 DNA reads TGTGCCAGCAGCTTAGGACAGGACCCCATACTCTCTGGAAACACCATATATTTT. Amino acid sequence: CASSLGQDPILSGNTIYF.

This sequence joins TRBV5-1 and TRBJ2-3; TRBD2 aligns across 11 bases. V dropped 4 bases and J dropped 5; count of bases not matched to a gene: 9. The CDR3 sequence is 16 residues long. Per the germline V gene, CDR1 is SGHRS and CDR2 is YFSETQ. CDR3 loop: CASSALAGGREDTQYF. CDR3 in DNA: TGCGCCAGCAGCGCGCTAGCGGGGGGCCGGGAAGATACGCAGTATTTT.

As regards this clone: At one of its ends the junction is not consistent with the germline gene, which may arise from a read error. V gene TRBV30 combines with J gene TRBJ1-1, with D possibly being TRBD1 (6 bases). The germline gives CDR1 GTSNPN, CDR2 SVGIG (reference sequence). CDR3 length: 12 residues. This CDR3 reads CAWTAGLGEAFF. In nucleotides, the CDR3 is TGTGCTTGGACAGCGGGACTGGGTGAAGCTTTCTTT.

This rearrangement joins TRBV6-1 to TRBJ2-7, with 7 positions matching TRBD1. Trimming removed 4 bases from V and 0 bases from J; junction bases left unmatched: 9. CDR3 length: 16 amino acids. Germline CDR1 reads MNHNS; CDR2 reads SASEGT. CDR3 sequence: CASSARTGQTSYEQYF. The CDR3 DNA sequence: TGTGCCAGCAGTGCCCGGACAGGCCAGACCTCCTACGAGCAGTACTTC.

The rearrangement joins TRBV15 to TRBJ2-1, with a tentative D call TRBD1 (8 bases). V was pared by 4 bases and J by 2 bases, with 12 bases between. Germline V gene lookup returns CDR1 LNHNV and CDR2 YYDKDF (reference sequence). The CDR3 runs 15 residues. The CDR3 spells CATSTTGGAYNEQFF. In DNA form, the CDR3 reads TGTGCCACCAGCACTACAGGGGGGGCCTACAATGAGCAGTTCTTC. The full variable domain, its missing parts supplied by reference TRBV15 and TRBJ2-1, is DAMVIQNPRYQVTQFGKPVTLSCSQTLNHNVMYWYQQKSSQAPKLLFHYYDKDFNNEADTPDNFQSRRPNTSFCFLDIRSPGLGDTAMYLCATSTTGGAYNEQFFGPGTRLTVL.

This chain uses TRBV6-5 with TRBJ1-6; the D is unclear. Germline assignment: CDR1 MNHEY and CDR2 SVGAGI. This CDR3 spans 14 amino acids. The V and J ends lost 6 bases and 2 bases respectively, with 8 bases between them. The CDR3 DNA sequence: TGTGCCAGCAGAGTGTCAGCCTATAATTCACCCCTCCACTTT. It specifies CASRVSAYNSPLHF.

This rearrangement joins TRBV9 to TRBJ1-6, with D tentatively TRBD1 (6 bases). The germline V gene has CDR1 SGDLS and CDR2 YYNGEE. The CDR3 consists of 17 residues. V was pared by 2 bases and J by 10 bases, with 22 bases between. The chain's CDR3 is CASSVGQIVQPISPLHF. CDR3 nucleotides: TGTGCCAGCAGCGTTGGACAGATCGTACAACCTATCTCACCCCTCCACTTT.

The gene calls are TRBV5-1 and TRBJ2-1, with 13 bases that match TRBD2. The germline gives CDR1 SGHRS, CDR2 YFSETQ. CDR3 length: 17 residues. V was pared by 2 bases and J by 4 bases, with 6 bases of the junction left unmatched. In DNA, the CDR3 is TGCGCCAGCAGCTTAGGGACTAGCGGGGTCTATTACAATGAGCAGTTCTTC. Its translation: CASSLGTSGVYYNEQFF.

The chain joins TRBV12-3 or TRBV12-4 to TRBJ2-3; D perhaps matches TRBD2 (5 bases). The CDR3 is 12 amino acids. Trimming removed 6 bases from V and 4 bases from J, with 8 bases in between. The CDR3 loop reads CASSPRADTQYF. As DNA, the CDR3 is TGTGCCAGCAGCCCGAGGGCAGATACGCAGTATTTT.

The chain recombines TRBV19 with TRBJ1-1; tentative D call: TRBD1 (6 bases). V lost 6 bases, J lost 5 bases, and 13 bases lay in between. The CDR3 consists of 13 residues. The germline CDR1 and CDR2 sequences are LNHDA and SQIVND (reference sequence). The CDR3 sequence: CASSPPGETEAFF. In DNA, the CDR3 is TGTGCCAGTAGCCCACCAGGGGAAACTGAAGCTTTCTTT. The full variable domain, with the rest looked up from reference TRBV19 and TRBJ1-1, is DGGITQSPKYLFRKEGQNVTLSCEQNLNHDAMYWYRQDPGQGLRLIYYSQIVNDFQKGDIAEGYSVSREKKESFPLTVTSAQKNPTAFYLCASSPPGETEAFFGQGTRLTVV.

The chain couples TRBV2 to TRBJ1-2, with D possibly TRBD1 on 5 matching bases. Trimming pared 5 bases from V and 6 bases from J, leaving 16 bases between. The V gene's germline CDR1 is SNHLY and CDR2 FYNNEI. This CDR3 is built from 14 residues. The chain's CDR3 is CASSLWGGSDGYTF. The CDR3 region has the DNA TGTGCCAGCAGTTTGTGGGGGGGGAGCGATGGCTACACCTTC.